The rows below give T cell receptor beta chains drawn from one sample of a study of T cells in Graves' hyperthyroidism and ophthalmopathy. TCRdb re-called the multiplex PCR reads with MiXCR, one entry per CDR3 protein. This repertoire shows 560,000 or so distinct CDR3 sequences, approximately 44% found once; its top ten account for 8.2%. The sequencing input was peripheral blood or thyroid tissue (not recorded which). All receptors derive from a young woman with Graves' hyperthyroidism. Both conserved end residues are part of each CDR3. Each record gives: J gene, V gene, CDR3 protein.

J gene: TRBJ1-1; V gene: TRBV2; CDR3 protein: CASSQVGGLMNTEAFF
J gene: TRBJ1-2; V gene: TRBV4-3; CDR3 protein: CASSQDRASDSGDMGTF
J gene: TRBJ2-7; V gene: TRBV7-9; CDR3 protein: CASSPTSGSYYEQYF
J gene: TRBJ1-6; V gene: TRBV19; CDR3 protein: CAVGDIYNSPLHF
J gene: TRBJ1-1; V gene: TRBV29-1; CDR3 protein: CSVVPTEAFF
J gene: TRBJ1-4; V gene: TRBV9; CDR3 protein: CASSLGQAIGIEKLFF
J gene: TRBJ2-7; V gene: TRBV12-3/TRBV12-4; CDR3 protein: CASSSYYRGPYEQYF
J gene: TRBJ1-6; V gene: TRBV7-2; CDR3 protein: CASSFGRVNSPLHF
J gene: TRBJ2-2; V gene: TRBV7-2; CDR3 protein: CASSLTTSSANTGELFF
J gene: TRBJ2-7; V gene: TRBV7-9; CDR3 protein: CASSLLAGEDEQYF
J gene: TRBJ2-7; V gene: TRBV7-9; CDR3 protein: CASSLVPSSSYEQYF
J gene: TRBJ1-4; V gene: TRBV2; CDR3 protein: CASRRDRATTNEKLFF
J gene: TRBJ2-5; V gene: TRBV7-9; CDR3 protein: CASSPRVVETQYF
J gene: TRBJ1-2; V gene: TRBV7-6; CDR3 protein: CASSSGNTF
J gene: TRBJ1-6; V gene: TRBV7-3; CDR3 protein: CARSTRGGNSPPHF
J gene: TRBJ1-6; V gene: TRBV7-9; CDR3 protein: CASSYFWFGDNSPLHF
J gene: TRBJ2-7; V gene: TRBV2; CDR3 protein: CASSDSRERGEQYF
J gene: TRBJ1-5; V gene: TRBV10-3; CDR3 protein: CASSLTFDQPQHF
J gene: TRBJ1-2; V gene: TRBV5-5; CDR3 protein: CASSRDRPYYGYTF
J gene: TRBJ1-2; V gene: TRBV2; CDR3 protein: CASRSAATNYGYTF